The next 10 T cell receptor beta chains were all read from a single sample in a study of response to subunit inactivated influenza vaccine. In TCRdb, the RT-PCR reads were re-called with MiXCR into one record per CDR3 protein. The data show hundreds of thousands of distinct CDR3 sequences, about 20% seen once. The specimen comprised PBMCs from blood, sampled less than 22 months after vaccination. The receptor set was obtained from a man between 50 and 75 years old who received an inactivated influenza vaccine.

In its sample, this clonotype was seen many times. V gene TRBV20-1 combines with J gene TRBJ1-2, with D possibly TRBD1 on 5 matching bases. The CDR3 loop spans 11 amino acids. With 3 bases removed from V and 8 bases from J, the gap between germline ends came to 10 bases. Germline V gene data show CDR1 as DFQATT and CDR2 as SNEGSKA (reference sequence). CDR3: CSASTGPGYTF. The CDR3 DNA is TGCAGTGCTAGTACGGGGCCGGGCTACACCTTC.

This sequence joins TRBV28 and TRBJ2-7; no clear D. CDR1 and CDR2 (germline): MDHEN, SYDVKM. The CDR3 length is 10 residues. Trimming shortened V by 10 bases and J by 3 bases, and 7 bases separated the two germline ends. This CDR3 reads CATRNYEQYF. DNA of the CDR3: TGTGCCACCCGTAACTACGAGCAGTACTTC.

Only a few counts were recorded for this clonotype. The J gene is TRBJ1-3, the V gene TRBV29-1; perhaps TRBD1 as D (5 bases). The V end lost 0 bases, the J end lost 4 bases, and 16 bases lay between the germline ends. CDR1 and CDR2 (germline): SQVTM, ANQGSEA. There are 16 residues in the CDR3. The CDR3 reads CSVEDGTRGSGNTIYF. The CDR3 DNA reads TGCAGCGTTGAAGATGGGACGCGGGGTTCGGGAAACACCATATATTTT. The full variable domain, completed using reference TRBV29-1 and TRBJ1-3, is SAVISQKPSRDICQRGTSLTIQCQVDSQVTMMFWYRQQPGQSLTLIATANQGSEATYESGFVIDKFPISRPNLTFSTLTVSNMSPEDSSIYLCSVEDGTRGSGNTIYFGEGSWLTVV.

This clonotype was picked up a small number of times. The chain combines TRBV11-2 with TRBJ1-3; possible D gene TRBD1, 5 bases. The V end lost 0 bases, the J end lost 1 base, and 19 bases lay between the germline ends. CDR3 length: 19 residues. Per the germline V gene, CDR1 is SGHAT and CDR2 is FQNNGV. CDR3: CASSLDRDIYASSGNTIYF. Written as DNA, the CDR3 is TGTGCCAGCAGCTTAGACAGGGATATATATGCTTCGTCTGGAAACACCATATATTTT.

This clonotype showed up many times. The V gene is TRBV27, the J gene TRBJ1-6; TRBD1 matches at 7 bases. CDR1 is MNHEY and CDR2 is SMNVEV in the germline V gene (reference sequence). After removal of 4 bases from V and 4 bases from J, the junction contained 7 bases not matched to a gene. The CDR3 is 16 amino acids. CDR3 protein: CASSSSGTAYNSPLHF. The CDR3 DNA reads TGTGCCAGCAGTTCCTCCGGGACAGCTTATAATTCACCCCTCCACTTT.

The chain combines TRBV20-1 with TRBJ1-5; D not resolved. Germline V lookup: CDR1 DFQATT, CDR2 SNEGSKA (reference sequence). Trimming took off 0 bases at V and 0 bases at J, with 12 bases between the two ends. There are 16 residues in the CDR3. The CDR3 loop reads CSARDEPGSSNQPQHF. DNA of the CDR3: TGCAGTGCTAGAGATGAGCCAGGAAGTAGCAATCAGCCCCAGCATTTT.

This clonotype has at least ten counts. The chain employs TRBV12-3 or TRBV12-4 and TRBJ2-1; TRBD2 aligns across 10 bases. This CDR3 spans 15 amino acids. The junction had 7 bases not matched to a gene; V was cut back by 7 bases and J by 4 bases. In nucleotides, the CDR3 is TGTGCCAGCATCCTTAGCGGGGGGCCGTACAATGAGCAGTTCTTC. Its protein is CASILSGGPYNEQFF.

This clonotype was seen a handful of times. The chain carries TRBV4-3 and TRBJ1-4, with 8 positions matching TRBD1. Losses at the gene ends were 6 bases for V and 6 bases for J; bases not matched to a gene: 9. CDR1 is LGHNA, CDR2 YSLEER, per germline. The length of the CDR3 is 15 residues. CDR3 sequence reads: CASRGWTGKDEKLFF. The CDR3 nucleotides are TGCGCCAGCAGAGGTTGGACAGGGAAGGATGAAAAACTGTTTTTT.

The rearrangement links TRBV5-1 to TRBJ2-3, with TRBD2 matching over 9 bases. This CDR3 comprises 17 residues. J gave up 0 bases and V 4 bases, and 9 bases lay outside the gene matches. Germline V CDR1 and CDR2: SGHRS, YFSETQ. The CDR3 bases are TGCGCCAGCAGCCTAGAGCGGGGGGCCTTAAGCACAGATACGCAGTATTTT. Translated: CASSLERGALSTDTQYF. Supplemented by reference TRBV5-1 and TRBJ2-3, the full variable domain reads KAGVTQTPRYLIKTRGQQVTLSCSPISGHRSVSWYQQTPGQGLQFLFEYFSETQRNKGNFPGRFSGRQFSNSRSEMNVSTLELGDSALYLCASSLERGALSTDTQYFGPGTRLTVL.

This clonotype was observed a handful of times. The rearrangement joins TRBV4-1 to TRBJ1-6; no definite D call. The length of the CDR3 is 13 residues. V dropped 6 bases and J dropped 7 bases, with 10 bases sitting between them. Germline lookup yields CDR1 MGHRA and CDR2 YSYEKL. CDR3 in amino acids: CASSRQLNSPLHF. CDR3 DNA sequence: TGCGCCAGCAGTCGCCAGCTGAATTCACCCCTCCACTTT.